This T cell receptor (beta chain) was observed in a study of T cell clonotyping in hematopoietic cell transplantation. Time point: recipient sample about 28 days before transplant, after cytoreduction. Blood collection times were about day -28 and days 30, 100, 180 posttransplant. Regarding this clone: The antigen remains undetermined.

Regarding the study as a whole: Pathologically expanded recipient clonotypes increased progressively from day 30 to day 180 as diversity fell. Without cell sorting, CD4 versus CD8 contributions remain unresolved.

The repertoire was sequenced with immunoSEQ multiplex PCR; TCRdb's copy has only in-frame clones and lacks some. This table has about 10,000 clones, around 87% appearing once. CDR1 LNHNV and CDR2 YYDKDF come from the germline V gene (reference sequence). V lost 0 bases and J 0 bases, leaving 9 bases between the germline ends. The CDR3 has 16 residues. Sequencing used peripheral blood mononuclear cells, obtained before stem cell transplant. The chain employs TRBV15 and TRBJ1-3; D remains unclear. The clonotype was recovered from a woman aged 45-65 years with chronic myeloid leukemia. Some clones in this sample may be carry-over from other donors' samples. The CDR3 DNA reads as TGTGCCACCAGCAGAGAAAAGGCAGGCTCTGGAAACACCATATATTTT. This translates into CATSREKAGSGNTIYF.